The 8 T cell receptor beta chains below all came from one sample that was sequenced in a study of patients and donors after allogeneic stem cell transplantation. TCRdb fed the RT-PCR reads into MiXCR, producing one record per CDR3 protein. The table shows 800,000 to 1,000,000 distinct CDR3 sequences, with over 15% occurring only once. The source material was blood, either unsorted or a sorted T cell fraction (not recorded which). The receptors come from a human donor who was either an allogeneic HSCT recipient or a stem cell or donor lymphocyte infusion donor (not recorded which). It is not recorded whose cells these are; they may come from a transplant donor.

In this sample, this clonotype turned up many times. The genes are TRBV5-1 and TRBJ2-1; 9 positions match TRBD2. Germline trimming cut 0 bases from V and 6 bases from J; bases unmatched to any gene: 7. This CDR3 has 16 residues. Germline-derived CDR1 and CDR2 are SGHRS and YFSETQ. The CDR3 sequence: CASSLELAGGPNEQFF. Here the CDR3 DNA reads TGCGCCAGCAGCTTGGAGTTGGCGGGAGGGCCCAATGAGCAGTTCTTC.

This clonotype has only a few counts. V usage is TRBV24-1 and J usage is TRBJ2-1; D is possibly TRBD2 (6 bases). V was pared by 2 bases and J by 7 bases, with 11 bases between. The CDR3 spans 14 residues. Germline CDR1 KGHDR, CDR2 SFDVKD. The CDR3 loop reads CATSDSWRGNEQFF. CDR3 DNA: TGTGCCACCAGTGATTCTTGGCGGGGAAATGAGCAGTTCTTC.

This rearrangement joins TRBV19 to TRBJ1-2, with D unclear. V gave up 4 bases and J gave up 2 bases, with 14 bases separating them. The CDR3 length is 15 residues. Per the germline V gene, CDR1 is LNHDA and CDR2 is SQIVND (reference sequence). The CDR3 coding sequence is TGTGCCAGTAGTACCGGCAGTCCTGAAAACTATGGCTACACCTTC. Amino acids: CASSTGSPENYGYTF.

V is TRBV12-3 or TRBV12-4 and J is TRBJ1-5, with 8 positions matching TRBD1. The CDR3 runs 15 residues. V trimming: 2 bases; J trimming: 7 bases; junction bases outside the gene matches: 7. Written as DNA, the CDR3 is TGTGCCAGCAGTTTAAGAACAGGGGGTAGGCAGCCCCAGCATTTT. Translation: CASSLRTGGRQPQHF.

The chain recombines TRBV7-9 with TRBJ2-7; D is perhaps TRBD2 (5 bases). Trimming took 2 bases from V and 3 from J, leaving 11 bases between them. Germline V lookup: CDR1 SEHNR, CDR2 FQNEAQ (reference sequence). This CDR3 has 14 residues. The CDR3 sequence is CASSLHGGIYEQYF. CDR3 in DNA: TGTGCCAGCAGCTTACACGGAGGAATCTACGAGCAGTACTTC.

This sequence joins TRBV6-5 and TRBJ2-7; 11 bases are a match to TRBD1. Germline CDR1 reads MNHEY; CDR2 reads SVGAGI. This CDR3 is 14 amino acids long. The ends lost 0 bases at V and 7 bases at J; junction bases unmatched: 2. The CDR3 nucleotides are TGTGCCAGCAGTTACTCGGACAGGGGGCTTGAGCAGTACTTC. Translating it yields CASSYSDRGLEQYF.

The genes are TRBV27 and TRBJ1-5; unclear D gene. This CDR3 region has 16 residues. The V gene's germline CDR1 is MNHEY and CDR2 SMNVEV (reference sequence). The ends were cut back, 4 bases at V and 3 bases at J, with 16 bases in the middle. CDR3 in amino acids: CASSSPARSPNQPQHF. In DNA form, the CDR3 reads TGTGCCAGCAGTTCTCCGGCCCGCAGCCCCAATCAGCCCCAGCATTTT.

This chain connects TRBV21-1 to TRBJ2-3; the D segment call TRBD1 is taken from the table without a DNA check. TRBV21-1 is classified as a pseudogene. The CDR3 spans 18 residues. The CDR3 bases are TGTGCCAGCAGAGTCGGGCAGGGTGTAGTTTGCAGCACAGATACGCAGTATTTT. Amino acids: CASRVGQGVVCSTDTQYF.